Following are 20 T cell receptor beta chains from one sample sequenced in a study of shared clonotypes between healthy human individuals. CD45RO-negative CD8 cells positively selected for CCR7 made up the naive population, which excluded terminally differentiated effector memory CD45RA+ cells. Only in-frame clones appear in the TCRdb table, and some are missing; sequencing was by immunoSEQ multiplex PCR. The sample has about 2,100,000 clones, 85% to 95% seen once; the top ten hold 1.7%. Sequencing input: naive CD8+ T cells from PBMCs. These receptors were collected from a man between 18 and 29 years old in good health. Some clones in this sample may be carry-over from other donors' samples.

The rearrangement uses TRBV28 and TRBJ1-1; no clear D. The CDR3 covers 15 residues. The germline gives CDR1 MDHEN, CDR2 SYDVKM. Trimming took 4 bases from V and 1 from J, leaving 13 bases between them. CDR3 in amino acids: CASSYYLGENTEAFF. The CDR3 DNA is TGTGCCAGCAGTTACTATTTAGGTGAGAACACTGAAGCTTTCTTT.

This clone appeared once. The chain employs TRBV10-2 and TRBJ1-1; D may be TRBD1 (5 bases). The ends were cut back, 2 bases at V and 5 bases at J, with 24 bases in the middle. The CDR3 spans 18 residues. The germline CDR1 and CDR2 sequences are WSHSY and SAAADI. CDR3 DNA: TGCGCCAGCAGTGAGGGAGGAGCGAGCAGGGAGGTCGGGACTGAAGCTTTCTTT. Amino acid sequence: CASSEGGASREVGTEAFF.

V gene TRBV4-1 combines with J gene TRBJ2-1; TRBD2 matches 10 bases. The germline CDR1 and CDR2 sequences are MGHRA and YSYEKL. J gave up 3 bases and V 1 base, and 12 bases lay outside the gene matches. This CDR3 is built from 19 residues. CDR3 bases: TGCGCCAGCAGCCAAGCTAGGGTTCAGCGGGAGGGCTGCTACAATGAGCAGTTCTTC. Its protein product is CASSQARVQREGCYNEQFF.

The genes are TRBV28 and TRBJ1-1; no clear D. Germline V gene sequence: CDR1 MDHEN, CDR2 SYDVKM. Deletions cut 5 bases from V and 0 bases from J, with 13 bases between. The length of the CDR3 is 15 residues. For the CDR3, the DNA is TGTGCCAGCAGTGAGAGACGGACGGTGAACACTGAAGCTTTCTTT. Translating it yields CASSERRTVNTEAFF.

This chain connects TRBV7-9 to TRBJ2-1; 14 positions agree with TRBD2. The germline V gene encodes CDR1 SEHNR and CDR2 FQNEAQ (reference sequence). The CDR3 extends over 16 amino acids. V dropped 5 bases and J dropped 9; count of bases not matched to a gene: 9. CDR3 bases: TGTGCCAGCAGCGGCCCGGGACTAGCGGGAGTTCGTGAGCAGTTCTTC. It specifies CASSGPGLAGVREQFF.

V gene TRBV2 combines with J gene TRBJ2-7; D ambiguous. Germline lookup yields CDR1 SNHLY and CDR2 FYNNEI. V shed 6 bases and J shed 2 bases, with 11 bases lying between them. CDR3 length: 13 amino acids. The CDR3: CASSPGPTYEQYF. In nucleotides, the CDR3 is TGTGCCAGCAGCCCCGGACCTACCTACGAGCAGTACTTC.

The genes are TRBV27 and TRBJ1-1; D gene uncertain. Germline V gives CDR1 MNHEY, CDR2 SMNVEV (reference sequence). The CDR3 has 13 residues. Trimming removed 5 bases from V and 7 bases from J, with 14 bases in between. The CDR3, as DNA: TGTGCCAGCAGTCCCGGGGTTTTCTATGAAGCTTTCTTT. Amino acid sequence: CASSPGVFYEAFF.

Here the CDR3 DNA reads TGTGCCAGCAGTGTCAGGGTGAGCTCTGGGGCCAACGTCCTGACTTTC. It translates to CASSVRVSSGANVLTF. The V and J genes are TRBV5-6 and TRBJ2-6, with D possibly TRBD1 on 5 matching bases. V lost 5 bases and J lost 0, with 12 bases in between. This CDR3 has 16 amino acids. CDR1 is SGHDT, CDR2 YYEEEE, per germline.

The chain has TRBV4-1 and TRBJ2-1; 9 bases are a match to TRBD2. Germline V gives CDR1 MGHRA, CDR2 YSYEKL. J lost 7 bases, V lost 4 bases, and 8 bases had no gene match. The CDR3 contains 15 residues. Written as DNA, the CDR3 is TGCGCCAGCAGCCTTATAGCGGGAGATGTGAATGAGCAGTTCTTC. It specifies CASSLIAGDVNEQFF.

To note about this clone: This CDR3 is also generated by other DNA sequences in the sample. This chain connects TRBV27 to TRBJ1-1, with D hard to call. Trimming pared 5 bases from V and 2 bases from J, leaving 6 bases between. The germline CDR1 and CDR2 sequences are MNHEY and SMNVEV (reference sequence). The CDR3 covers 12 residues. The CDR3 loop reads CASSTLNTEAFF. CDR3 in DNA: TGTGCCAGCAGTACTCTTAACACTGAAGCTTTCTTT.

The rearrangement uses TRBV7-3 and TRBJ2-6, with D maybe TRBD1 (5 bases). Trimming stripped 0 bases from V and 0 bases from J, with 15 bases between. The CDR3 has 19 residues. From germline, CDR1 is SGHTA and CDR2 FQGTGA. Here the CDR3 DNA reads TGTGCCAGCAGCTTAACGAGGCGACAGTACCACTCTGGGGCCAACGTCCTGACTTTC. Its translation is CASSLTRRQYHSGANVLTF. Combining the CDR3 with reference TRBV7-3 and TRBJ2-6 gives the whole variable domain GAGVSQTPSNKVTEKGKYVELRCDPISGHTALYWYRQSLGQGPEFLIYFQGTGAADDSGLPNDRFFAVRPEGSVSTLKIQRTERGDSAVYLCASSLTRRQYHSGANVLTFGAGSRLTVL.

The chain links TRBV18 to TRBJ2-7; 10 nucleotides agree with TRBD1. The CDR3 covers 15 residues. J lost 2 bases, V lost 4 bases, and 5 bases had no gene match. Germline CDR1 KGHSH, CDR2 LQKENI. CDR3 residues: CASSQPGQGTYEQYF. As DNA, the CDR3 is TGTGCCAGCTCACAACCGGGACAGGGGACCTACGAGCAGTACTTC.

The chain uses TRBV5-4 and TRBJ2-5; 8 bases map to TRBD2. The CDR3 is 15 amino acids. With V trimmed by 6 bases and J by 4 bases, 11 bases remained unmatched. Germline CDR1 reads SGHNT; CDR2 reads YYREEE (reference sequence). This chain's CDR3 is CASTPGREGLETQYF. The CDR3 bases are TGTGCCAGCACCCCCGGACGGGAGGGCTTAGAGACCCAGTACTTC.

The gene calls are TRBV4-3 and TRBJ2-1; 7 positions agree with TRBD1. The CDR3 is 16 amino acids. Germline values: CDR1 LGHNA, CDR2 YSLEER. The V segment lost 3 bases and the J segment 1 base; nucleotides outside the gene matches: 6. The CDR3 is CASSQDEGASYNEQFF. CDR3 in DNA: TGCGCCAGCAGCCAGGACGAGGGGGCTTCCTACAATGAGCAGTTCTTC.

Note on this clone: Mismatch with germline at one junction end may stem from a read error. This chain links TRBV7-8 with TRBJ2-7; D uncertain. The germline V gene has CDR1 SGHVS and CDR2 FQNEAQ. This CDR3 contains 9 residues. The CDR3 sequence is CASSLSRHF. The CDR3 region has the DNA TGTGCCAGCAGCTTATCTCGGCACTTC.

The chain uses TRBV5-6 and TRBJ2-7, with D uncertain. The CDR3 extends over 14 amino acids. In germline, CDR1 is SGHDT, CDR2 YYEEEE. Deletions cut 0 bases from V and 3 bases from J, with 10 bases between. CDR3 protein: CASSLGSWGYEQYF. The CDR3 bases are TGTGCCAGCAGCTTGGGGTCGTGGGGCTACGAGCAGTACTTC.

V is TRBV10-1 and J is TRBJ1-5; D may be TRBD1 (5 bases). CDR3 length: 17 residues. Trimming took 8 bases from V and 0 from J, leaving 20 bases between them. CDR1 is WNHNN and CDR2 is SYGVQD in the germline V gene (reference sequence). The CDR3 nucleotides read TGCGCCAGCCTATCCGGGACGGAACCCTTTAGCAATCAGCCCCAGCATTTT. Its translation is CASLSGTEPFSNQPQHF.

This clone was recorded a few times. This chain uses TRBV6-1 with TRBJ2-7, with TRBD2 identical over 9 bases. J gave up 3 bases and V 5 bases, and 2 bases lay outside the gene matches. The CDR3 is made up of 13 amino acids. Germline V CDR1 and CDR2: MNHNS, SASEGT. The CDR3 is CASSPSGNYEQYF. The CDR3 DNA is TGTGCCAGCAGTCCTAGCGGGAACTACGAGCAGTACTTC.

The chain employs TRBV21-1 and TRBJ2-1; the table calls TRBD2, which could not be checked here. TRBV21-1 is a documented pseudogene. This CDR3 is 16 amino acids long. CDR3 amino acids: CASNIMDLFTYNEQFF. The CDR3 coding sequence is TGTGCCAGCAACATAATGGACTTGTTCACCTACAATGAGCAGTTCTTC.

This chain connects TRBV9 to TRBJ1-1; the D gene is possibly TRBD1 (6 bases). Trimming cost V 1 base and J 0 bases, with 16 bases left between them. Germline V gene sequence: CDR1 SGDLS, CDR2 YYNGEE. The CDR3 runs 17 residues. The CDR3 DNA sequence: TGTGCCAGCAGCGTAATGGGGGGCCGGTACATGAACACTGAAGCTTTCTTT. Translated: CASSVMGGRYMNTEAFF.